This record covers a single T cell receptor beta chain. As yet, its antigen is unknown. The entry originates in a study of response to subunit inactivated influenza vaccine. Whole-study findings and limits: New T cells are recruited in small numbers by each seasonal influenza vaccination, according to the authors' suggestion.

Trimming removed 4 bases from V and 4 bases from J, with 18 bases in between. Germline V lookup: CDR1 SGHKS, CDR2 YYEKEE (reference sequence). The CDR3 loop spans 15 amino acids. One entry per CDR3 protein results from TCRdb running MiXCR on the RT-PCR reads. The sample has about 500,000 distinct CDR3 sequences; over 10% are singletons. This rearrangement joins TRBV5-5 to TRBJ2-7; perhaps TRBD1 as D (6 bases). The receptor was isolated from a man aged 45-65 years who received an inactivated influenza vaccine. The sequencing here drew on PBMCs from blood, taken more than 35 days after vaccination. CDR3: CASSLTGQPPYEQYF. The DNA for the CDR3 is TGTGCCAGCAGCCTTACGGGACAACCACCGTACGAGCAGTACTTC.